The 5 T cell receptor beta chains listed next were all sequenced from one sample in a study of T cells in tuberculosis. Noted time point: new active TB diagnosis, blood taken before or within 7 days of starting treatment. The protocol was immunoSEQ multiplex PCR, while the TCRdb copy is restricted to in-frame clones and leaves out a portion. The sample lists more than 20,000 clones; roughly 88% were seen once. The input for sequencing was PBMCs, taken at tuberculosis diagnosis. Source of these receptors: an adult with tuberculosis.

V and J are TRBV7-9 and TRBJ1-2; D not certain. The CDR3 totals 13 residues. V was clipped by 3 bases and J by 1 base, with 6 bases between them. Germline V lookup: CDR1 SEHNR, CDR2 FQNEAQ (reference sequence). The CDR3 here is CASSFSSNYGYTF. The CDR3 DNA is TGTGCCAGCAGCTTTTCCAGTAACTATGGCTACACCTTC. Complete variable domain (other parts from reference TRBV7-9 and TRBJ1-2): DTGVSQNPRHKITKRGQNVTFRCDPISEHNRLYWYRQTLGQGPEFLTYFQNEAQLEKSRLLSDRFSAERPKGSFSTLEIQRTEQGDSAMYLCASSFSSNYGYTFGSGTRLTVV.

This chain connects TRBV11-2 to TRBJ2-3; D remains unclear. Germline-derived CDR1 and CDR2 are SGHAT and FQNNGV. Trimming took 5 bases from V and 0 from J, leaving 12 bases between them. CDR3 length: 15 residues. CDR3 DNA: TGTGCCAGCAGCCGAGACATGGATAGCACAGATACGCAGTATTTT. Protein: CASSRDMDSTDTQYF.

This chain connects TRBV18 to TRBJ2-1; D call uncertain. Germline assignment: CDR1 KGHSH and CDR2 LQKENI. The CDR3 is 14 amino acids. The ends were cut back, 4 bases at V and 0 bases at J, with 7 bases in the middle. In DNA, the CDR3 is TGTGCCAGCTCACAAGAGAGCTCCTACAATGAGCAGTTCTTC. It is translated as CASSQESSYNEQFF.

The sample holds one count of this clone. This CDR3 reads CASSVRGGISYEQYF. CDR3 in DNA: TGTGCCAGCAGCGTAAGAGGGGGAATCTCCTACGAGCAGTACTTC. The V and J genes are TRBV7-9 and TRBJ2-7, with D maybe TRBD1 (6 bases). This CDR3 has 15 amino acids. V shed 5 bases and J shed 0 bases, with 14 bases lying between them. CDR1 and CDR2 from the germline V gene are SEHNR and FQNEAQ (reference sequence). The full variable domain, its missing parts supplied by reference TRBV7-9 and TRBJ2-7, is DTGVSQNPRHKITKRGQNVTFRCDPISEHNRLYWYRQTLGQGPEFLTYFQNEAQLEKSRLLSDRFSAERPKGSFSTLEIQRTEQGDSAMYLCASSVRGGISYEQYFGPGTRLTVT.

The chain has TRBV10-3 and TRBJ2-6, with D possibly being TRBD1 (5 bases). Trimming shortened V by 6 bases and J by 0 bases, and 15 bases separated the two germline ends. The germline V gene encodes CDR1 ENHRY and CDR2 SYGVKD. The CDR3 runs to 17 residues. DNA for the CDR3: TGTGCCATCAGCCCGACAGCCCCCAGCTCTGGGGCCAACGTCCTGACTTTC. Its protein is CAISPTAPSSGANVLTF.